This TCR beta chain was found in a study of technical replicates of blood from a few donors. Sequencing used immunoSEQ multiplex PCR; TCRdb keeps in-frame clones, though not all of them. The data contain about 16,000 clones, around nine tenths of them singletons. The CDR3 has 17 residues. In germline, CDR1 is ENHRY, CDR2 SYGVKD. The sequencing input was PBMCs. The clonotype originates from a human donor in good health. The chain couples TRBV10-3 to TRBJ2-5; TRBD2 matches at 10 bases. With the DNA end fitting TRBJ2-7 better, the J assignment may be wrong. The CDR3 nucleotides read TGTGCCATCAGTGAGTCGCTAGCGGGAGTAACCTCCTACGAGCAGTACTTC. Amino acids: CAISESLAGVTSYEQYF.